This TCR beta chain was documented in a study of T cells in Graves' hyperthyroidism and ophthalmopathy. This clonotype has at least ten counts. The antigen is undetermined. Amplification of TCR beta CDR3 regions was performed using RNA transcripts as template. The HTBI primer set was used in a first-round RT-PCR of the TCR CDR3. MiXCR, applied by TCRdb to the multiplex PCR reads, yields one record per CDR3 protein. Of about 600,000 distinct CDR3 sequences in the sample, 16% were seen once. Trimming removed 5 bases from V and 5 bases from J; junction bases left unmatched: 8. CDR3 length equals 14 residues. Study-level results: The model's output predicted ophthalmopathy at a median of roughly 6 months prior to onset. Within blood appeared most thyroid clonotypes that had expanded above 0.001.

This chain uses TRBV12-3 or TRBV12-4 with TRBJ1-1; 7 bases line up with TRBD1. Sequenced material: blood. The source is a woman aged 40 to 49 with Graves' ophthalmopathy. This CDR3 is CASSLTGYGTEAFF. The CDR3 coding sequence is TGTGCCAGCAGTCTGACAGGGTACGGGACTGAAGCTTTCTTT.